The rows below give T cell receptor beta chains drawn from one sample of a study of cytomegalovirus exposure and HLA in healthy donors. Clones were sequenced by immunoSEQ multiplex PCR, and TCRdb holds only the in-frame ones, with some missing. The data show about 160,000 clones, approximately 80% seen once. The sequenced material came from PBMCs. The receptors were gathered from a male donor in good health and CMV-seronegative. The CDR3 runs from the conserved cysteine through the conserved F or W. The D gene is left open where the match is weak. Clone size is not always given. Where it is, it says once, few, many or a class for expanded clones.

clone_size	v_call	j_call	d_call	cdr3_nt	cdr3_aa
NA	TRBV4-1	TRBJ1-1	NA	TGCGCCAGCAGCCAAGATATACGCGCCACTGAAGCTTTCTTT	CASSQDIRATEAFF
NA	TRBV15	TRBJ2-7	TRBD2	TGTGCCACCAGCAGAGCAGTGCAGCGGGAGGGCCAGGACTTC	CATSRAVQREGQDF
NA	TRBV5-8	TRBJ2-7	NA	TGTGCCAGCAGCCCTATAACCGGGGGCTACGAGCAGTACTTC	CASSPITGGYEQYF
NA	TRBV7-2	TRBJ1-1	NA	TGTGCCAGCAGCTTCCGCGACACTGAAGCTTTCTTT	CASSFRDTEAFF
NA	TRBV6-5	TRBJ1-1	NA	TGTGCCAGCAGCCCCGGCCCCGGGGGGTCCACTGAAGCTTTCTTT	CASSPGPGGSTEAFF
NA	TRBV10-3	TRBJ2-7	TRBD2	TGTGCCATCAGTGATAGATCCGGGACTAGCGGATACGAGCAGTACTTC	CAISDRSGTSGYEQYF
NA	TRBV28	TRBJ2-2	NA	TGTGCCGGCAGTTACTCGACAGCGAACACCGGGGAGCTGTTTTTT	CAGSYSTANTGELFF
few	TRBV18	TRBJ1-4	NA	TGTGCCAGCTCACCACCGACAGTCTCGCCAACTAATGAAAAACTGTTTTTT	CASSPPTVSPTNEKLFF
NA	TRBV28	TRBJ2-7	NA	TGTGCCAGCGGGGGGGCCCCGGCTGGTGCCTACGAGCAGTACTTC	CASGGAPAGAYEQYF
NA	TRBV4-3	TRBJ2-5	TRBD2	TGCGCCAGCAGCCAAGATTTACCCATCAGCGGGGGGTCCCAAGAGACCCAGTACTTC	CASSQDLPISGGSQETQYF
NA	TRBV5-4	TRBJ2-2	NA	TGTGCCAGCAGCTTGGGGAGGTCGACCGGGGAGCTGTTTTTT	CASSLGRSTGELFF
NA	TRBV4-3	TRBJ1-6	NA	TGCGCCAGCAGCCAAGACCCCAGGGTTGATTCACCCCTCCACTTT	CASSQDPRVDSPLHF
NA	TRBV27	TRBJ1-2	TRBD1	TGTGCCAGCAGATGGACAGGGAACTATGGCTACACCTTC	CASRWTGNYGYTF
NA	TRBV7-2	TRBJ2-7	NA	TGTGCCAGCAGCTTAGGGTCCGGCTCCTACGAGCAGTACTTC	CASSLGSGSYEQYF
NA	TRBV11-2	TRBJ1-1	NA	TGTGCCAGCAGGCACGAGTTTAGCACGAACACTGAAGCTTTCTTT	CASRHEFSTNTEAFF
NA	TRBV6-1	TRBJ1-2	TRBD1	TGTGCCAGCAGTGGCACAGGGGCTGGCTATGGCTACACCTTC	CASSGTGAGYGYTF
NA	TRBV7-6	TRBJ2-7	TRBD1	TGTGCCAGCCCCTGGGAGGGACAGGGCTACGAGCAGTACTTC	CASPWEGQGYEQYF
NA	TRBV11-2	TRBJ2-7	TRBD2	TGTGCCAGCAGCGGGCAGACTAGCGCGTTAGGCGAGCAGTACTTC	CASSGQTSALGEQYF
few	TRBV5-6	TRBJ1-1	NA	TGTGCCAGCAGCTCAAGACGACAGATTAACACTGAAGCTTTCTTT	CASSSRRQINTEAFF
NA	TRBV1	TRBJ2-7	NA	TGCACCAGCAGCCAAGATCCCCCAGAGGCCGAGCAGTACTTC	CTSSQDPPEAEQYF
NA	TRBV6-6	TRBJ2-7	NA	TGTGCCAGCAGACTGAGGGGGAACGCCTACGAGCAGTACTTC	CASRLRGNAYEQYF
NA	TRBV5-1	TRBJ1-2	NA	TGCGCCAGCAGCCCCGTGGGGGGGGGACAAAATAGCTATGGCTACACCTTC	CASSPVGGGQNSYGYTF
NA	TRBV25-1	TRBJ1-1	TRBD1	TGTGCCAGCAGCCACAGGGGGAGAAACACTGAAGCTTTCTTT	CASSHRGRNTEAFF
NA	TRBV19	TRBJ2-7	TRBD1	TGTGCCAGTAGTCCCGGACAGGGGGGAACCTACGAGCAGTACTTC	CASSPGQGGTYEQYF
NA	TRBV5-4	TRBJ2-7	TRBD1	TGTGCCAGCAGCTTGGCGGACAGGGGGGGAAACGAGCAGTACTTC	CASSLADRGGNEQYF
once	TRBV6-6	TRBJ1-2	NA	TGTGCCAGCAGTTACGGCAGGGTCAACTATGGCTACACCTTC	CASSYGRVNYGYTF
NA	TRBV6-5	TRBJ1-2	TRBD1	TGTGCCAGCAGTTACGGAGGGACAGTCTATGGCTACACCTTC	CASSYGGTVYGYTF
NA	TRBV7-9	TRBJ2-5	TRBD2	TGTGCCAGCAGCCCCCTATGGGGGGGGGATCAAGAGACCCAGTACTTC	CASSPLWGGDQETQYF
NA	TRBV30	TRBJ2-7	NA	TGTGCCTGGAGTCAGGACAGCGAGCAGTACTTC	CAWSQDSEQYF
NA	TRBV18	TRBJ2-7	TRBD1	TGTGCCAGCTCAGCCAGAGCAGGGGGCGGGGACGAGCAGTACTTC	CASSARAGGGDEQYF
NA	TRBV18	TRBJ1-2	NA	TGTGCCAGCTCACCCGACCAGGACAGCCATGGCTACACCTTC	CASSPDQDSHGYTF
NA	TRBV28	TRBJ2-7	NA	TGTGCCAGCAGCGGGACAGGGGATTCCCTAGCGGGGCACTACGAGCAGTACTTC	CASSGTGDSLAGHYEQYF
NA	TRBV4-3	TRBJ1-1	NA	TGCGCCAGCAGCCAAGATGGGGGGTTGGGCACTGAAGCTTTCTTT	CASSQDGGLGTEAFF
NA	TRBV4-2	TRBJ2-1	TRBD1	TGTGCCAGCAGCCCCCGGATTGACAGGGCCTCCTACAATGAGCAGTTCTTC	CASSPRIDRASYNEQFF
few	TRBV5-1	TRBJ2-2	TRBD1	TGCGCCAGCAGCTTGGCCGGGACAGGGGGATTCACCGGGGAGCTGTTTTTT	CASSLAGTGGFTGELFF
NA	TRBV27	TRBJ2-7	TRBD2	TGTGCCAGCAGTTCAACTCCCAGCGGGAGGGTCTCCTACGAGCAGTACTTC	CASSSTPSGRVSYEQYF